This T cell receptor (beta chain) was recorded in a study of OX40 agonist ivuxolimab in advanced cancers. Study in general: Patient treatment consisted of intravenous ivuxolimab administration every 2 weeks at 0.01 to 10 mg/kg. Three individuals attained partial responses, comprising one hepatocellular carcinoma case and two cutaneous melanoma cases. Study outcomes and limitations: Dose levels from 0.1 to 3.0 mg/kg saw CD4+ and CD8+ blood T cells expand clonally by week 6.

Enrollment shut out patients with autoimmune disease history or systemic immunosuppression. Per the germline V gene, CDR1 is SGHNT and CDR2 is YYREEE (reference sequence). Trimming cost V 7 bases and J 4 bases; bases outside gene matches: 5. The CDR3 is 13 amino acids. Assay: immunoSEQ multiplex PCR; the TCRdb copy retains only in-frame clones and omits some. The sample lists 57,000 or so clones, nearly 95% seen once, with 15% to 20% in the top ten. A word on this clone: Its antigen remains unknown.

Sample: CD4+ or CD8+ T cells sorted from blood, taken in a trial of the OX40 agonist ivuxolimab. This sequence was found in an adult with an advanced solid tumor such as melanoma, head and neck, liver or kidney cancer. The J gene is TRBJ1-1, the V gene TRBV5-4; 9 bases agree with TRBD1. CDR3 region: CASGTGHGTEAFF. As DNA, the CDR3 is TGTGCCAGCGGGACAGGGCATGGCACTGAAGCTTTCTTT.